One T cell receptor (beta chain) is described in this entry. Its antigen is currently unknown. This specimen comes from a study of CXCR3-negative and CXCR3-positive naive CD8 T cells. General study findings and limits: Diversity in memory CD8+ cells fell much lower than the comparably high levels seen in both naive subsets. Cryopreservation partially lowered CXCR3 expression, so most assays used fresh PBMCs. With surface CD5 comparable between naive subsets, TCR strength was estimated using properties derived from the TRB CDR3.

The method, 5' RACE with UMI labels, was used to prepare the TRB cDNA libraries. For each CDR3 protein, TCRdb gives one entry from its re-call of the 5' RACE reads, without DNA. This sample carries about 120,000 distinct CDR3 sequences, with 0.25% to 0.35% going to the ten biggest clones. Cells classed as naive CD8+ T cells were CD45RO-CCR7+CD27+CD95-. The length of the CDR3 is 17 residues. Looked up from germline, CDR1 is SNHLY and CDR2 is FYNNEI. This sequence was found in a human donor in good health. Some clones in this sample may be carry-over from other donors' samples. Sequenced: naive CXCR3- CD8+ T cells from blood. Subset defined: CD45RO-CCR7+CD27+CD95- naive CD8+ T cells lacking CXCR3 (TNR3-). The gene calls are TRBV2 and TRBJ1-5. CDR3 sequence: CASSEDSPAYSNQPQHF.